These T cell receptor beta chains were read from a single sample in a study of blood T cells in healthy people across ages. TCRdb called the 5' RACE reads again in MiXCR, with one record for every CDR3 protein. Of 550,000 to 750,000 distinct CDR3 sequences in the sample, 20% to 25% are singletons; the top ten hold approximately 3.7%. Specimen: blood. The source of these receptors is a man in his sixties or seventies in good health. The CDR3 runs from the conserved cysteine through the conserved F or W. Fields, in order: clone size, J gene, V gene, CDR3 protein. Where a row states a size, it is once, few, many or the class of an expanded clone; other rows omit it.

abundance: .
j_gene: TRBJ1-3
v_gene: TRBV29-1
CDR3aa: CSARQGSSGNTIYF

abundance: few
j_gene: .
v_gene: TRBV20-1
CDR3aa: CSATRDSYYEQYF

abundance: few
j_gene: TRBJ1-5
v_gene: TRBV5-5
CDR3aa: CASSLMAAQNQPQHF

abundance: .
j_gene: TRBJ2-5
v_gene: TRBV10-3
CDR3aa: CAISDRAPETQYF

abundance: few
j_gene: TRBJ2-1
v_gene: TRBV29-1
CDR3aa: CSVMNRDSLYNEQFF

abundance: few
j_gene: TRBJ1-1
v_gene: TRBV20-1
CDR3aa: CSARPGAEAFF

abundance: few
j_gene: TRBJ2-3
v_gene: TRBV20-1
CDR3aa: CSAPPAGGTDTQYF

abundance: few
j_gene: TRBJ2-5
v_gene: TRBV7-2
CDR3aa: CASSEGPHQETQYF

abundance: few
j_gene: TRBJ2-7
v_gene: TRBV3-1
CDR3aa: CASSSHGGQGSYEQYF

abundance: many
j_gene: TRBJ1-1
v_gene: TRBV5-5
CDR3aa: CASSFDRGTTEAFF

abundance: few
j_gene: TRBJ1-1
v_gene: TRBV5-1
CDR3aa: CASSSDPRAAEAFF

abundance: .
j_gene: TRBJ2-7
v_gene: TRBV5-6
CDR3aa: CASSLRFGRDRLSYEQYF

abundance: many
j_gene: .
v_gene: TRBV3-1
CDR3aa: CASSKRTASGPGEQFF

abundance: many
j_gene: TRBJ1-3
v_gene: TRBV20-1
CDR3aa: CSARDQGRGPTGNTIYF

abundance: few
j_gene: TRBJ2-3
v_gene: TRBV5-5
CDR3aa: CASSPGGGFTDTQYF

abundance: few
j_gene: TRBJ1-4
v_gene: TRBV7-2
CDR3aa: CASSGQGAGSEKLFF

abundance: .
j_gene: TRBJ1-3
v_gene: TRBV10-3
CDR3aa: CATRVGGNTIYF

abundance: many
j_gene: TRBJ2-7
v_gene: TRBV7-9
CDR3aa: CASSRDSVYEQYF

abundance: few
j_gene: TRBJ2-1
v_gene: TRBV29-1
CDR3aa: CSVLTSGSYNEQFF

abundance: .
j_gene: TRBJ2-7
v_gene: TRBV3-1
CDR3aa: CASSHGLAHSYEQYF

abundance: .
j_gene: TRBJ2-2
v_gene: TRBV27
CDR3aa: CASSGRGLAVTGELFF

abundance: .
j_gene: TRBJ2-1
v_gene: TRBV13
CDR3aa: CASSRYQGYNEQFF

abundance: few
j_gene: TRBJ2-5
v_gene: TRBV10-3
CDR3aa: CAISGDGASEEQYF

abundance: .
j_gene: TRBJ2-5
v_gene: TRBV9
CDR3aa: CASSVVGGEETQYF

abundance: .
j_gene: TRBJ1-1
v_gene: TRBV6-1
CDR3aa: CASPGGGKSNTEAFF

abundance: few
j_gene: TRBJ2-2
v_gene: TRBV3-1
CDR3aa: CASSQDHGRTNTGELFF

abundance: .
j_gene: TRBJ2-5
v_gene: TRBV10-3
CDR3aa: CAIREAGQQETQYF

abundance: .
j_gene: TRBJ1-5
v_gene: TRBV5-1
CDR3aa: CASSFALRPQHF

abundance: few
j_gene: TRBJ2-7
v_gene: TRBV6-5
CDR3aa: CASSRTGLEQYF

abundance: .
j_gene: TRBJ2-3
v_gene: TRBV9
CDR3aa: CASSVRQGQTSDTQYF

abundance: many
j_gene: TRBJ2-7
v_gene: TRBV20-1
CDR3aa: CSARDRLAGGYEQYF

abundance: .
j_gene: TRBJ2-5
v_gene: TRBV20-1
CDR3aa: CSAWTGAIKQETQYF

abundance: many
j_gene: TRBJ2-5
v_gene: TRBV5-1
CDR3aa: CASSLEGQGTETQYF

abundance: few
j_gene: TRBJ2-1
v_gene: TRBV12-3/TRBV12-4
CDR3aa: CASREGYNEQFF

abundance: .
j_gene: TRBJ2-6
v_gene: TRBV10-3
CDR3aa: CAIGSPLAGANVLTF

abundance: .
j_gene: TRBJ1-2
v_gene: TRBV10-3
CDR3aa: CAISESEGNYGYTF

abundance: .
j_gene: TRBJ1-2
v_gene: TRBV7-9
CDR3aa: CASSLSGDGGYTF

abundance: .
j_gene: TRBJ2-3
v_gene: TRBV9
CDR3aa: CASSVGSTGPDTQYF

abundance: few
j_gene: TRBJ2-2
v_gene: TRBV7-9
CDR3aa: CASTANGRVGELFF

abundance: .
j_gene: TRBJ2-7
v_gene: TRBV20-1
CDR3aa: CSAPGTSGRGYEQYF

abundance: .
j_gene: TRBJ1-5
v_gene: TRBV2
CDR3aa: CASSASGLKGNQPQHF

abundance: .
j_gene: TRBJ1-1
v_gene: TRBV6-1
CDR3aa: CASSESGTLTEAFF

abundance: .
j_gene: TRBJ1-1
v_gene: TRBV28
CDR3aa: CASRRLRTGDGTEAFF

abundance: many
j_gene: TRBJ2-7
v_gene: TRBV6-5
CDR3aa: CASLSLQGRGQYF

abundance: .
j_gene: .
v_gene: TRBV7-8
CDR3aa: CASSQGPSGTYEQYF

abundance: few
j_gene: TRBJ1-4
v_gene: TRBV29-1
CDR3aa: CSVKQSDEKLFF

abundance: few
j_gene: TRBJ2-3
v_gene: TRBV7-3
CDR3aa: CASSPGGADTQYF

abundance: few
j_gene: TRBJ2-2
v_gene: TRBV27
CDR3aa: CASSLSGTGGSGELFF

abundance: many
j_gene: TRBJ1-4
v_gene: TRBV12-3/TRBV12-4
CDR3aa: CASSLRGEKLFF

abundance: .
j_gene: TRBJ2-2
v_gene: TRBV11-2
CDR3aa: CASSLFAEGELFF